The clone carrying this TCR beta chain was observed many times. Its antigen remains unidentified. This specimen comes from a study of T cell repertoires in cytomegalovirus infection. Study summary: Public TCR beta signature analysis indicated the presence of both CMV infection and matching HLA type.

MiXCR, run by TCRdb on the reads, gives a single entry per CDR3 protein. Of roughly 180,000 distinct CDR3 sequences in the sample, approximately 21% are singletons; the top ten hold roughly 25%. This CDR3 has 17 amino acids. The J segment lost 9 bases and the V segment lost 0 bases, leaving 10 bases of the junction unmatched. Germline CDR1 and CDR2: SGHVS and FNYEAQ. The source of this sequence is a human donor in good health (CMV status not recorded). Some clones in this sample may be carry-over from other donors' samples. The J gene is TRBJ2-1, the V gene TRBV7-6, with 11 bases fitting TRBD1. The source was CD8+ T cells from cultured PBMCs, collected from culture after CMV antigen stimulation. The CDR3 nucleotides read TGTGCCAGCAGCTTAGCACCGGGACAGGGGGTCGGGGCTGAGCAGTTCTTC. It encodes CASSLAPGQGVGAEQFF.